This record looks at one T cell receptor beta chain sequence and its context. The data originate from a study of blood T cell repertoires in COVID-19. In the study overall: PBMCs, B-cell-depleted T cells, or T cells provided the cDNA or gDNA that made up the material.

Profiling relied on immunoSEQ multiplex PCR, and the TCRdb table lists in-frame clones only, not all of them. The data contain some 520,000 clones, 80% to 90% of them seen just once; the ten biggest clones take up around 0.9%. Trimming left V 4 bases short and J 1 base short, with 18 bases between. The CDR3 spans 17 residues. Germline-derived CDR1 and CDR2 are SNHLY and FYNNEI. Patients at the Seattle site were enrolled during active infection and followed longitudinally. This TCR was sampled from a young man with COVID-19, enrolled during active disease. Sequencing was carried out using peripheral blood. V and J are TRBV2 and TRBJ2-3, with D tentatively TRBD2 (6 bases). CDR3 sequence (DNA): TGTGCCAGCAGTGGACTAGGTGGGAGGAGGGGCACAGATACGCAGTATTTT. Amino acids: CASSGLGGRRGTDTQYF.